This T cell receptor beta chain was found in a study of cytotoxic CD8 clonotypes in ibrutinib-treated CLL. For the study at large: The patient breakdown showed about ten relapsed/refractory and around 16 treatment-naive cases, with fewer than 18 IGHV unmutated. The taking of response samples occurred after a median approximately twelve months of treatment, with a range of 6 to 36.

The CDR3 is 14 amino acids. Germline values: CDR1 SGHRS, CDR2 YFSETQ. Trimming removed 0 bases at V and 5 bases at J, with 11 bases between. This table comes from immunoSEQ multiplex PCR, and its TCRdb copy is limited to in-frame clones, with some not included. This table holds around 70,000 clones, 68% found once. Sequencing was performed on PBMCs, taken after 12 months of ibrutinib treatment. This TCR was recovered from a human donor with chronic lymphocytic leukemia. J is TRBJ1-2 and V is TRBV5-1; D is unclear. The CDR3 sequence: CASSLVGNSYGYTF. The CDR3 DNA reads TGCGCCAGCAGCTTGGTGGGGAATTCATATGGCTACACCTTC. Complete variable domain (other parts from reference TRBV5-1 and TRBJ1-2): KAGVTQTPRYLIKTRGQQVTLSCSPISGHRSVSWYQQTPGQGLQFLFEYFSETQRNKGNFPGRFSGRQFSNSRSEMNVSTLELGDSALYLCASSLVGNSYGYTFGSGTRLTVV.